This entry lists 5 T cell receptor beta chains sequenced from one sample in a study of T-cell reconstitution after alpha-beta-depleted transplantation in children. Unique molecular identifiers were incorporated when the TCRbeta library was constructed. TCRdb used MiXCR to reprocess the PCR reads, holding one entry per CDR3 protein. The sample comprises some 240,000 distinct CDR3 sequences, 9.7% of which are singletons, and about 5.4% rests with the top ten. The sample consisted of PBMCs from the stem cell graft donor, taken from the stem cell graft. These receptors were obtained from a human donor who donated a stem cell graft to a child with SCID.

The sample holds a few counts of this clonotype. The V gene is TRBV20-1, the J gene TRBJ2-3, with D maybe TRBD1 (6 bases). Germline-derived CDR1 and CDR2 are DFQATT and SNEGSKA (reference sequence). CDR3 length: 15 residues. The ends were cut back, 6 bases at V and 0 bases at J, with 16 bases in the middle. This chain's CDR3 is CSARLGTPSTDTQYF. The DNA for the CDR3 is TGCAGTGCCCGCCTTGGGACACCTAGCACAGATACGCAGTATTTT.

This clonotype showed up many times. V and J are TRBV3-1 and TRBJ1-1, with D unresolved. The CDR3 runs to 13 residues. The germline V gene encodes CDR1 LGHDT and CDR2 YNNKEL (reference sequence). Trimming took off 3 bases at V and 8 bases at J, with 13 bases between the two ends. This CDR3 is CASSQTPRREAFF. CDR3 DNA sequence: TGTGCCAGCAGCCAGACCCCTAGACGGGAAGCTTTCTTT.

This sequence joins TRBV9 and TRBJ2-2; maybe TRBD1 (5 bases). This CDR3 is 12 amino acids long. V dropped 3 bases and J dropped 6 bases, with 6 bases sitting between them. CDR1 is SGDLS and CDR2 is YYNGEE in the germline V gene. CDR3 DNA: TGTGCCAGCAGCGAGGGGTCCGGGGAGCTGTTTTTT. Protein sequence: CASSEGSGELFF.

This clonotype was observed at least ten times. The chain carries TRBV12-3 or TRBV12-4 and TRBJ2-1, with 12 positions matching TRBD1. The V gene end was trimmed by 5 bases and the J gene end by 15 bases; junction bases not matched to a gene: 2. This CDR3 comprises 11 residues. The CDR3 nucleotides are TGTGCCAGCAGTCGGGACAGGGGGCTGTTCTTC. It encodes CASSRDRGLFF.

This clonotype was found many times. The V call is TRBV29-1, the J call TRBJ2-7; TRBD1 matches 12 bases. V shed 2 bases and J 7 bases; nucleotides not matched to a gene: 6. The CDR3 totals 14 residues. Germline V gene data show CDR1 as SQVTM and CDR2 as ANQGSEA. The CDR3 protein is CSVENRDRGREQYF. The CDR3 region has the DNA TGCAGCGTTGAAAACCGGGACAGGGGGCGTGAGCAGTACTTC.